The sequence of this T cell receptor beta chain was determined in a study of Ad26.COV2.S vaccination and SARS-CoV-2 variants. The treatment is: some 20 received Ad26.COV2.S at low or high dose, single or two shots; roughly five received placebo; per-sample allocation not given. Sampling occurred on day 63 after the first vaccine or placebo injection. An adult donor aged 18-55 years was enrolled in Boston. Germline values: CDR1 SGHRS, CDR2 YFSETQ. V was pared by 0 bases and J by 6 bases, with 6 bases between. The CDR3 is 12 residues long. The repertoire was sequenced with immunoSEQ multiplex PCR; TCRdb's copy has only in-frame clones and lacks some. The sample lists 200,000 to 300,000 clones, roughly nine tenths occurring once.

The input for sequencing was peripheral blood, taken in a trial of Ad26.COV2.S vaccine versus placebo. The TCR originated in a person between 18 and 59 years old who received the Ad26.COV2.S COVID-19 vaccine or a placebo. The chain carries TRBV5-1 and TRBJ1-2, with D hard to call. CDR3 loop: CASSLVQDGYTF. The CDR3 DNA reads as TGCGCCAGCAGCTTGGTTCAGGATGGCTACACCTTC.